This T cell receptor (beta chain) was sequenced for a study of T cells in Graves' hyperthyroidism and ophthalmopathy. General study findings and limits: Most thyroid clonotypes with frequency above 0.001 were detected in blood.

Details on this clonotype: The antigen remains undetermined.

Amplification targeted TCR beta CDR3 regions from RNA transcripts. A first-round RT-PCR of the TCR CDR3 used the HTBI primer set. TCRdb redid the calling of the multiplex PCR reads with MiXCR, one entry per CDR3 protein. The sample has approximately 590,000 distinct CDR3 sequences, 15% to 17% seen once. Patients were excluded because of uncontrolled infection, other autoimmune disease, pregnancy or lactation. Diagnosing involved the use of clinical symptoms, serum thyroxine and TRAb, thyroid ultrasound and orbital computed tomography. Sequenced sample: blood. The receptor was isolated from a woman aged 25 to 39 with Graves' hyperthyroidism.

The CDR3: CASSHELAGDTGELFF. The CDR3 nucleotides read TGTGCCAGCAGCCATGAACTAGCGGGAGACACCGGGGAGCTGTTTTTT. V usage is TRBV4-2 and J usage is TRBJ2-2, with 11 bases aligning to TRBD2. V shed 3 bases, J shed 3 bases, and the junction held 3 bases outside the gene matches. The CDR3 runs 16 residues. The germline V gene encodes CDR1 LGHNA and CDR2 YNFKEQ.